This TCR beta chain was observed in a study of T cell repertoires in cytomegalovirus infection. Study details: Recently described HLA-C-restricted plus well-studied HLA-B-restricted CMV epitopes were used. A matching HLA type, together with CMV infection, was signaled by public TCR beta signatures. Study-wide results and limits: CMV-specific HLA-C-restricted TCR beta clonotypes dominated the ex vivo response. Cumulative public TCR beta family frequency identified carriers of CMV plus the relevant HLA.

From the reads, TCRdb called clonotypes with MiXCR, one entry per CDR3 protein. The data contain 700,000 to 900,000 distinct CDR3 sequences, 29% of them singletons. The CDR3 is made up of 11 amino acids. Trimming left V 5 bases short and J 12 bases short, with 11 bases between. CDR1 and CDR2 (germline): MGHDK, SYGVNS. Only a few counts were recorded for this clonotype. Antigen specificity is unknown. The receptor comes from a human donor in good health (CMV status not recorded). Some clones in this sample may be carry-over from other donors' samples. Here the sequenced sample was cultured CD8+ T cells from PBMCs, taken from culture after CMV antigen stimulation. The chain is built from TRBV25-1 and TRBJ2-1, with D perhaps TRBD1 (6 bases). CDR3 in DNA: TGTGCCAGCAGTACAGGGTGGGTGCAGTTCTTC. Amino acid sequence: CASSTGWVQFF. Combining the CDR3 with reference TRBV25-1 and TRBJ2-1 gives the whole variable domain EADIYQTPRYLVIGTGKKITLECSQTMGHDKMYWYQQDPGMELHLIHYSYGVNSTEKGDLSSESTVSRIRTEHFPLTLESARPSHTSQYLCASSTGWVQFFGPGTRLTVL.